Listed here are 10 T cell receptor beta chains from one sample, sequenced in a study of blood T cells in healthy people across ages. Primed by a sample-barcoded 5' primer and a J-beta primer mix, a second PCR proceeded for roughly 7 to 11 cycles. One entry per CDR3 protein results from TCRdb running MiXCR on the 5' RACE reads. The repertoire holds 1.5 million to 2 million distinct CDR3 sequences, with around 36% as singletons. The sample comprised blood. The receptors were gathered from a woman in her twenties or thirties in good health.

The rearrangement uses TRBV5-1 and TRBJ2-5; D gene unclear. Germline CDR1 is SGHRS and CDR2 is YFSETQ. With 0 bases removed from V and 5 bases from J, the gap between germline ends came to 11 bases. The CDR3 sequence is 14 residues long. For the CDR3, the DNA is TGCGCCAGCAGCTTGGTCCCGGAGACGGAGACCCAGTACTTC. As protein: CASSLVPETETQYF.

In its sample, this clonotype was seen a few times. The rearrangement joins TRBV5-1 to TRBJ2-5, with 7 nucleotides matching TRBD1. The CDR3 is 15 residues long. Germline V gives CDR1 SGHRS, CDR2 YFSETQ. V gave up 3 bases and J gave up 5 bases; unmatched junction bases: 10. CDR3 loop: CASSSANRGRETQYF. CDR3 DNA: TGCGCCAGCAGCTCGGCAAACAGGGGCCGGGAGACCCAGTACTTC.

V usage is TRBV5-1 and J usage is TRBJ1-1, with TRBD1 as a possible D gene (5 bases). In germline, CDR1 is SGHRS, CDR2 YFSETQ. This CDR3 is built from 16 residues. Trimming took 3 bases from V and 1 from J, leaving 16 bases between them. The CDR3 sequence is CASSWGRVGQNTEAFF. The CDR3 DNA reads TGCGCCAGCAGCTGGGGGAGGGTGGGTCAGAACACTGAAGCTTTCTTT.

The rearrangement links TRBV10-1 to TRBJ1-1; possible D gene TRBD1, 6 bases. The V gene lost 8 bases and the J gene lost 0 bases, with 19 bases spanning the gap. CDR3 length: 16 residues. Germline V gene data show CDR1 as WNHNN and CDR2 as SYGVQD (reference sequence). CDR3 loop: CASPFRGFRVNTEAFF. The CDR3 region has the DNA TGCGCCAGCCCGTTCAGGGGATTTCGAGTGAACACTGAAGCTTTCTTT.

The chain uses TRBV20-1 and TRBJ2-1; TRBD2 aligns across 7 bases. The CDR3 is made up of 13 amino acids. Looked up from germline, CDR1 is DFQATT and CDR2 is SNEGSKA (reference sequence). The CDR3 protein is CSPQTGLRNEQFF. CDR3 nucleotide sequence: TGCAGCCCCCAGACGGGACTAAGGAATGAGCAGTTCTTC.

The chain's CDR3 is CATSREVRRSSYNEQFF. The CDR3 bases are TGTGCCACCAGCAGAGAGGTACGACGGAGCTCCTACAATGAGCAGTTCTTC. The chain couples TRBV15 to TRBJ2-1; no clear D gene. V shed 0 bases and J shed 0 bases, with 12 bases lying between them. The germline CDR1 and CDR2 sequences are LNHNV and YYDKDF (reference sequence). This CDR3 comprises 17 residues.

The CDR3 protein is CASSSGQAFEQYF. In DNA form, the CDR3 reads TGCGCCAGCAGCTCTGGACAGGCCTTCGAGCAGTACTTC. This rearrangement joins TRBV5-1 to TRBJ2-7, with 7 positions matching TRBD1. This CDR3 is built from 13 residues. The V gene end was trimmed by 3 bases and the J gene end by 6 bases; junction bases not matched to a gene: 6. CDR1 is SGHRS and CDR2 is YFSETQ in the germline V gene. The full variable domain, its missing parts supplied by reference TRBV5-1 and TRBJ2-7, is KAGVTQTPRYLIKTRGQQVTLSCSPISGHRSVSWYQQTPGQGLQFLFEYFSETQRNKGNFPGRFSGRQFSNSRSEMNVSTLELGDSALYLCASSSGQAFEQYFGPGTRLTVT.

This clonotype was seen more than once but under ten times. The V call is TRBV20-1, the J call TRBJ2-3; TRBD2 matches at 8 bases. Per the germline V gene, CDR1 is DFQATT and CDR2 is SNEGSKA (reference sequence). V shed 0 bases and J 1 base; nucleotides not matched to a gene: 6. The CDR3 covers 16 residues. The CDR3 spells CSARDQWRGGTDTQYF. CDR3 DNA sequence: TGCAGTGCTAGAGATCAGTGGCGGGGGGGCACAGATACGCAGTATTTT.

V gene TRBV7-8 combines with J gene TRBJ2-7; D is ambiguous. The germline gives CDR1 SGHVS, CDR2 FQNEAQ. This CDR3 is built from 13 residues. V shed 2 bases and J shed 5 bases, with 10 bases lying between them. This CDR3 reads CASSLQRQDEQYF. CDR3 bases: TGTGCCAGCAGCTTACAGAGGCAGGACGAGCAGTACTTC.

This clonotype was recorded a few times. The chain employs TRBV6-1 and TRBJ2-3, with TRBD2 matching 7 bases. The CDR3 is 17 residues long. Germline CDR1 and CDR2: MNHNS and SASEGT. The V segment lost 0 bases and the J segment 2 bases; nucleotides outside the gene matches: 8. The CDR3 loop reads CASSEASAGAVTDTQYF. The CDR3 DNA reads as TGTGCCAGCAGTGAAGCGAGCGCGGGAGCGGTCACAGATACGCAGTATTTT.